Listed below are T cell receptor beta chains from one sample, sequenced in a study of vaccination and CD4 T cells after COVID-19. MiXCR, run by TCRdb on the PCR reads, gives a single entry per CDR3 protein. In the table there are under 25,000 distinct CDR3 sequences, about 43% of which are singletons. These receptors' targets are unknown. The sample was CD4+ T cells from blood, cultured in vitro, taken after SARS-CoV-2 vaccination. Receptor source: a human donor who had recovered from COVID-19. Both conserved end residues are part of each CDR3. Each record gives: J gene, D gene, clone size, V gene, CDR3 DNA, CDR3 protein. A D gene is named only where the DNA matches it firmly. Size values are once, few and many counts, or a class for expanded clones, and some rows have none.

TRBJ1-1 | . | few | TRBV19 | TGTGCCAGTAGTGCTAACCCAGGGAAAGCTTTCTTT | CASSANPGKAFF
TRBJ2-3 | TRBD2 | . | TRBV7-2 | TGTGCCAGCAGCCGGGGACTAGCGGATAGCACAGATACGCAGTATTTT | CASSRGLADSTDTQYF
TRBJ1-6 | . | few | TRBV27 | TGTGCCAGCAGTTTTCGAACGGGTGGTTCACCCCTCCACTTT | CASSFRTGGSPLHF
TRBJ2-4 | . | . | TRBV28 | TGTGCCAGCAGTTTAAGGCCAGCCCTAGCCAAAAACATTCAGTACTTC | CASSLRPALAKNIQYF
TRBJ2-1 | TRBD1 | . | TRBV6-1 | TGTGCCAGCATTTCCGGGACAGGGGGTATCGACAATGAGCAGTTCTTC | CASISGTGGIDNEQFF
TRBJ1-2 | . | . | TRBV20-1 | TGCAGTGCTAGTCACCCGGGGAACTATGGCTACACCTTC | CSASHPGNYGYTF
TRBJ2-6 | . | . | TRBV6-5 | TGTGCCAGCAGTTTCAAGAGTGGGGGCGACGGGGCCAACGTCCTGACTTTC | CASSFKSGGDGANVLTF
TRBJ1-2 | . | . | TRBV20-1 | TGCAGTGCTAGAGATAGGGCGGAGCTGAATGGCTACACCTTC | CSARDRAELNGYTF
TRBJ2-3 | TRBD2 | . | TRBV4-1 | TGCGCCAGCAGCCCCTCAGTGGCTAGCGGGAGAAGGTCGGATACGCAGTATTTT | CASSPSVASGRRSDTQYF
TRBJ1-2 | . | few | TRBV20-1 | TGCAGTGCTGCTGGGGCCTCCTTC | CSAAGASF
TRBJ2-7 | . | few | TRBV10-3 | TGTGCCACCAAGACAGCGGTCCAGGGGGAGCAGTACTTC | CATKTAVQGEQYF
TRBJ1-1 | TRBD1 | . | TRBV14 | TGTGCCAGCAGCCTCCGGACAGGGGGCATCACTGAAGCTTTCTTT | CASSLRTGGITEAFF
TRBJ1-1 | . | . | TRBV6-1 | TGTGCCAGCACGGCTTCCCTTTGGACTGAAGCTTTCTTT | CASTASLWTEAFF
TRBJ2-1 | . | . | TRBV10-1 | TGCGCCAGCAGAGGAAGTCCTCGTGAGCAGTTCTTC | CASRGSPREQFF
TRBJ2-7 | . | few | TRBV28 | TGTGCCAGCAGCATCGCCCGGGGCGAGCAGTACTTC | CASSIARGEQYF
TRBJ1-2 | . | . | TRBV19 | TGTGCCAGTAGTACCTCGGGGGGAGTTGCCTATGGCTACACCTTC | CASSTSGGVAYGYTF
TRBJ1-1 | . | few | TRBV6-2/TRBV6-3 | TGTGCCAGCAGTTGGGTGAACACTGAAGCTTTCTTT | CASSWVNTEAFF
TRBJ2-7 | . | . | TRBV6-1 | TGTGCCAGCAAAACCCTCGGGACGCCTTACCCCTACGAGCAGTACTTC | CASKTLGTPYPYEQYF
TRBJ2-3 | TRBD2 | . | TRBV5-1 | TGCGCCAGCAGCTCGGCTAGCGGGGGGGCACTAGATACGCAGTATTTT | CASSSASGGALDTQYF
TRBJ2-4 | . | . | TRBV11-3 | TGTGCCAGCAGCTTAGATCTCGGGGGCCGATCACGAAACATTCAGTACTTC | CASSLDLGGRSRNIQYF
TRBJ1-3 | TRBD1 | . | TRBV7-9 | TGTGCCAGCAGCCCGACAGGGGGAGGAAACACCATATATTTT | CASSPTGGGNTIYF
TRBJ1-6 | . | . | TRBV20-1 | TGCAGTGCTAGACTCTCAAAAGTCTATTCACCCCTCCACTTT | CSARLSKVYSPLHF
TRBJ2-7 | TRBD1 | . | TRBV27 | TGTGCCAGCAGAGCACCGGGACAGGGGTTCGAGCAGTACTTC | CASRAPGQGFEQYF
TRBJ2-1 | TRBD2 | . | TRBV20-1 | TGCAGTGCTAGACGACTTAGCGGGGGGGCCGGCAATGAGCAGTTCTTC | CSARRLSGGAGNEQFF
TRBJ2-2 | TRBD2 | . | TRBV6-1 | TGTGCCAGCATGATCGGACTAGCGGGAGGGTGGTACACCGGGGAGCTGTTTTTT | CASMIGLAGGWYTGELFF
TRBJ2-7 | . | few | TRBV29-1 | TGCAGCGTTAAGTCGGCAGGTTCGCCCTCCTACGAGCAGTACTTC | CSVKSAGSPSYEQYF
TRBJ1-1 | . | . | TRBV6-1 | TGTGCCAGCGGTCAAGGGACCAGGACTTTCTTT | CASGQGTRTFF
TRBJ2-7 | TRBD2 | . | TRBV7-8 | TGTGCCAGCAGCCGCGGACTAGCGGGGTACGAGCAGTACTTC | CASSRGLAGYEQYF
TRBJ2-3 | . | . | TRBV24-1 | TGTGCCACCAGTGAACCGGCCCCCAGCACAGATACGCAGTATTTT | CATSEPAPSTDTQYF
TRBJ1-1 | . | . | TRBV15 | TGTGCCACCAGCAGAGATCAATCCGGGGGCAACACTGAAGCTTTCTTT | CATSRDQSGGNTEAFF
TRBJ1-6 | TRBD1 | . | TRBV7-9 | TGTGCCAGCAGCTCGATACCGGGACAGGGCAACTTCTACTCACCCCTCCACTTT | CASSSIPGQGNFYSPLHF
TRBJ2-2 | . | once | TRBV12-3/TRBV12-4 | TGTGCCAGCAGTTTATGGTCCACCGGGGAGCTGTTTTTT | CASSLWSTGELFF
TRBJ2-3 | . | medium-sized | TRBV7-9 | TGTGCCAGCAGCTTAGGACACACAGATACGCAGTATTTT | CASSLGHTDTQYF
TRBJ2-5 | TRBD2 | . | TRBV6-5 | TGTGCCAGCAGTTACGGGACTAGCGGGCTAGGGGGGCAAGAGACCCAGTACTTC | CASSYGTSGLGGQETQYF
TRBJ2-3 | TRBD1 | few | TRBV6-1 | TGTGCCAGCAGGGAACCGGGACAGGTCACAGATACGCAGTATTTT | CASREPGQVTDTQYF
TRBJ2-4 | . | . | TRBV7-8 | TGTGCCAGCAGCTTAGGGCTCGGCGGACAGTTAAATTTC | CASSLGLGGQLNF
TRBJ2-1 | TRBD2 | once | TRBV7-2 | TGTGCCAGCAGCTTAGCTAGCGGGAGGCAGTACAATGAGCAGTTCTTC | CASSLASGRQYNEQFF
TRBJ1-1 | . | few | TRBV29-1 | TGCAGCTCTCTGGGCGGAGTGAGTAAAACTGAAGCTTTCTTT | CSSLGGVSKTEAFF
TRBJ2-7 | . | . | TRBV5-6 | TGTGCCAGCAGCTTGCTGGGTTCGTCCCACAGCGGGCAGTACTTC | CASSLLGSSHSGQYF
TRBJ2-7 | TRBD1 | . | TRBV18 | TGTGCCAGCTCACCAGGGACAGGGCTCGAGCAGTACTTC | CASSPGTGLEQYF